These 24 T cell receptor beta chains share one sample of origin, sequenced in a study of cytomegalovirus exposure and HLA in healthy donors. 13 Jbeta primers and 60 Vbeta primers were used for the PCR. Only in-frame clones appear in the TCRdb table, and some are missing; sequencing was by immunoSEQ multiplex PCR. The sample has 95,000 to 110,000 clones; roughly 82% are singletons. Material for sequencing was PBMCs. Receptors were obtained from a young man in good health and CMV-seropositive.

The chain couples TRBV6-1 to TRBJ1-5; perhaps TRBD1 as D (5 bases). The CDR3 has 15 amino acids. Germline V gives CDR1 MNHNS, CDR2 SASEGT. Trimming left V 7 bases short and J 1 base short, with 14 bases between. Written as DNA, the CDR3 is TGTGCCAGCATTCAGAGGGGAGGAAGCAATCAGCCCCAGCATTTT. Translated: CASIQRGGSNQPQHF.

This clone has only a few counts. This chain links TRBV7-2 with TRBJ1-2; tentative D call: TRBD1 (6 bases). The CDR3 sequence is 16 residues long. Germline CDR1 SGHTA, CDR2 FQGNSA. V was shortened by 1 base and J by 0 bases, with 12 bases between the two germline ends. CDR3 protein: CASSLVIGQTNYGYTF. Written as DNA, the CDR3 is TGTGCCAGCAGCTTAGTTATTGGACAGACTAACTATGGCTACACCTTC. Filled out from reference TRBV7-2 and TRBJ1-2, the complete variable domain reads GAGVSQSPSNKVTEKGKDVELRCDPISGHTALYWYRQSLGQGLEFLIYFQGNSAPDKSGLPSDRFSAERTGGSVSTLTIQRTQQEDSAVYLCASSLVIGQTNYGYTFGSGTRLTVV.

The V and J genes are TRBV19 and TRBJ1-1; 8 bases are a match to TRBD1. There are 14 residues in the CDR3. Germline CDR1 LNHDA, CDR2 SQIVND (reference sequence). Trimming cost V 8 bases and J 3 bases; bases outside gene matches: 8. The CDR3 is CASHPGGLDTEAFF. The CDR3, as DNA: TGTGCCAGTCACCCAGGGGGCTTGGACACTGAAGCTTTCTTT.

The chain links TRBV9 to TRBJ1-3; TRBD1 agrees at 8 bases. The germline gives CDR1 SGDLS, CDR2 YYNGEE. This CDR3 is 15 amino acids long. Trimming took 4 bases from V and 4 from J; bases not matched to a gene: 7. In nucleotides, the CDR3 is TGTGCCAGCAGCCCATGGACAGGGCCCGGAAACACCATATATTTT. It codes for CASSPWTGPGNTIYF.

The J gene is TRBJ2-7, the V gene TRBV9, with TRBD2 identical over 9 bases. Germline V gene data show CDR1 as SGDLS and CDR2 as YYNGEE. The CDR3 runs to 15 residues. With 2 bases clipped from V and 3 bases from J, the junction kept 6 bases outside the gene matches. CDR3 sequence: CASSVTAGGLYEQYF. CDR3 sequence (DNA): TGTGCCAGCAGCGTTACAGCGGGGGGCCTCTACGAGCAGTACTTC.

The chain recombines TRBV5-4 with TRBJ2-1; D is unclear. The CDR3 sequence is 16 residues long. The V end lost 4 bases, the J end lost 2 bases, and 16 bases lay between the germline ends. Germline V gene lookup returns CDR1 SGHNT and CDR2 YYREEE (reference sequence). The CDR3 DNA sequence: TGTGCCAGCAGCCTCTCAACCTCGAGCGCCTACAATGAGCAGTTCTTC. This sequence encodes CASSLSTSSAYNEQFF.

This chain joins TRBV5-6 and TRBJ2-3; 8 nucleotides line up with TRBD2. Germline V gene lookup returns CDR1 SGHDT and CDR2 YYEEEE. The ends lost 1 base at V and 6 bases at J; junction bases unmatched: 4. This CDR3 has 14 residues. Written as DNA, the CDR3 is TGTGCCAGCAGCTTGACTAGCGGTCACGATACGCAGTATTTT. This translates into CASSLTSGHDTQYF.

J is TRBJ1-6 and V is TRBV6-1; D not certain. Germline values: CDR1 MNHNS, CDR2 SASEGT. V was shortened by 2 bases and J by 15 bases, with 11 bases between the two germline ends. This CDR3 is built from 12 residues. Written as DNA, the CDR3 is TGTGCCAGCAGTGAACAACGGGAATTCCTCCACTTT. As protein: CASSEQREFLHF.

Of note for this clone: At one boundary the junction diverges from the germline segment, which might be a read error. The chain uses TRBV7-9 and TRBJ2-7; 10 bases match TRBD2. Germline CDR1 and CDR2: SEHNR and FQNEAQ (reference sequence). CDR3 length: 15 amino acids. DNA of the CDR3: TGTTCCAGCAGCATAACTTTTAGCGGGGGGAGCGAGCAGTACTTC. Translation: CSSSITFSGGSEQYF. Filled out from reference TRBV7-9 and TRBJ2-7, the complete variable domain reads DTGVSQNPRHKITKRGQNVTFRCDPISEHNRLYWYRQTLGQGPEFLTYFQNEAQLEKSRLLSDRFSAERPKGSFSTLEIQRTEQGDSAMYLCSSSITFSGGSEQYFGPGTRLTVT.

The chain employs TRBV10-2 and TRBJ2-7; D gene unclear. V was cut by 0 bases and J by 0 bases, with 12 bases left in between. The CDR3 consists of 16 residues. Germline V gene data show CDR1 as WSHSY and CDR2 as SAAADI. CDR3 protein: CASSESTRLLSYEQYF. CDR3 in DNA: TGCGCCAGCAGTGAGTCGACTCGGCTTCTCTCCTACGAGCAGTACTTC.

The gene calls are TRBV6-4 and TRBJ2-1, with 9 bases identical to TRBD2. The V and J ends lost 8 bases and 0 bases, in that order; junction bases with no gene match: 2. The germline gives CDR1 MRHNA, CDR2 SNTAGT. There are 14 residues in the CDR3. CDR3 loop: CASRGGGSYNEQFF. The CDR3 DNA follows: TGTGCCAGCCGCGGGGGGGGCTCCTACAATGAGCAGTTCTTC.

As regards this clone: One junction end does not reproduce the germline sequence, and a read error may be involved. The gene calls are TRBV9 and TRBJ2-4; 8 bases are shared with TRBD2. Germline CDR1 SGDLS, CDR2 YYNGEE. The CDR3 consists of 15 residues. CDR3 sequence: CASSVDGGAKNSQYF. The CDR3 coding sequence is TGTGCCAGCAGCGTAGACGGGGGGGCCAAAAACAGTCAGTACTTC.

The gene calls are TRBV7-9 and TRBJ1-4; TRBD1 is a possible D gene (5 bases). The CDR3 has 14 residues. V was shortened by 5 bases and J by 7 bases, with 14 bases between the two germline ends. Per the germline V gene, CDR1 is SEHNR and CDR2 is FQNEAQ (reference sequence). The CDR3 loop reads CASSAVGGGEKLFF. CDR3 coding DNA: TGTGCCAGCAGCGCCGTGGGGGGGGGTGAAAAACTGTTTTTT.

The V call is TRBV13, the J call TRBJ2-5; 7 nucleotides match TRBD2. Germline loops: CDR1 PRHDT, CDR2 FYEKMQ (reference sequence). Losses at the gene ends were 5 bases for V and 4 bases for J; bases not matched to a gene: 7. The CDR3 sequence is 14 residues long. CDR3 loop: CASSADPGGETQYF. CDR3 coding DNA: TGTGCCAGCAGCGCCGACCCGGGAGGAGAGACCCAGTACTTC.

The CDR3, as DNA: TGTGCCAGCAGTGCCGACGGACTAGCGGTAAACAATGAGCAGTTCTTC. Translation gives CASSADGLAVNNEQFF. The rearrangement uses TRBV27 and TRBJ2-1; 10 bases align to TRBD2. The CDR3 extends over 16 amino acids. The germline V gene has CDR1 MNHEY and CDR2 SMNVEV (reference sequence). Trimming removed 5 bases from V and 5 bases from J; junction bases left unmatched: 9.

This chain links TRBV30 with TRBJ1-1; 8 positions match TRBD1. Germline CDR1 reads GTSNPN; CDR2 reads SVGIG (reference sequence). The CDR3 is made up of 14 amino acids. The V segment lost 1 base and the J segment 3 bases; nucleotides outside the gene matches: 4. This CDR3 is CAWSATGGYTEAFF. The CDR3 bases are TGTGCCTGGAGTGCCACAGGGGGGTACACTGAAGCTTTCTTT.

The rearrangement joins TRBV19 to TRBJ1-5, with 7 positions matching TRBD1. Trimming took 4 bases from V and 3 from J; bases not matched to a gene: 9. This CDR3 spans 16 amino acids. Germline-derived CDR1 and CDR2 are LNHDA and SQIVND (reference sequence). CDR3 bases: TGTGCCAGTAGTAAAGGTGGCAGGGGGTCCAATCAGCCCCAGCATTTT. This sequence encodes CASSKGGRGSNQPQHF.

V gene TRBV5-1 combines with J gene TRBJ1-4; D unresolved. Germline V gene sequence: CDR1 SGHRS, CDR2 YFSETQ. V lost 1 base and J lost 0, with 7 bases in between. The CDR3 contains 15 residues. CDR3 amino acids: CASSLMTTTNEKLFF. CDR3 DNA: TGCGCCAGCAGCTTGATGACAACAACTAATGAAAAACTGTTTTTT.

CDR3 residues: CASSFRANRGRETQYF. Here the CDR3 DNA reads TGTGCCAGCAGTTTTAGGGCCAACAGGGGTCGAGAGACCCAGTACTTC. The rearrangement joins TRBV11-2 to TRBJ2-5; TRBD1 aligns across 7 bases. V lost 6 bases, J lost 4 bases, and 14 bases stayed unmatched. Germline-derived CDR1 and CDR2 are SGHAT and FQNNGV. This CDR3 region has 16 residues.

This chain joins TRBV4-1 and TRBJ2-3, with D possibly TRBD2 on 5 matching bases. The germline gives CDR1 MGHRA, CDR2 YSYEKL. V was pared by 0 bases and J by 4 bases, with 17 bases between. This CDR3 spans 17 amino acids. The CDR3 region has the DNA TGCGCCAGCAGCCAAGAGCAGGACTCCCTCCCGGCAGATACGCAGTATTTT. Translated: CASSQEQDSLPADTQYF.

The chain joins TRBV2 to TRBJ2-5, with 8 positions matching TRBD1. The J call may be wrong; the DNA end is better matched by TRBJ2-7. Germline V gene sequence: CDR1 SNHLY, CDR2 FYNNEI. The CDR3 sequence is 15 residues long. The CDR3 DNA reads as TGTGCCAGCAGTGAAATTAGGACAGGGAGGTACGAGCAGTACTTC. Amino acid sequence: CASSEIRTGRYEQYF.

The CDR3 nucleotides read TGCGCCAGCAGCCAGCGAATGGGGGGAGGTGGGGAAAAACTGTTTTTT. Amino acids: CASSQRMGGGGEKLFF. This chain uses TRBV4-1 with TRBJ1-4, with D possibly being TRBD1 (5 bases). The CDR3 loop spans 16 amino acids. Germline assignment: CDR1 MGHRA and CDR2 YSYEKL. V dropped 3 bases and J dropped 8 bases, with 19 bases sitting between them.

V and J are TRBV15 and TRBJ2-3; D unresolved. The CDR3 is 11 residues long. CDR1 is LNHNV, CDR2 YYDKDF, per germline (reference sequence). V was pared by 1 base and J by 12 bases, with 8 bases between. The DNA of the CDR3 is TGTGCCACCAGCAGAGGGCAGGCTCAGTATTTT. Encoded protein: CATSRGQAQYF. Based on the CDR3 plus reference TRBV15 and TRBJ2-3, the full variable domain is DAMVIQNPRYQVTQFGKPVTLSCSQTLNHNVMYWYQQKSSQAPKLLFHYYDKDFNNEADTPDNFQSRRPNTSFCFLDIRSPGLGDTAMYLCATSRGQAQYFGPGTRLTVL.

The V and J genes are TRBV18 and TRBJ2-6; D is unresolved. Trimming removed 3 bases at V and 0 bases at J, with 9 bases between. The germline V gene encodes CDR1 KGHSH and CDR2 LQKENI. The CDR3 has 16 amino acids. The CDR3 protein is CASSPVEHSGANVLTF. The CDR3 nucleotides are TGTGCCAGCTCACCGGTCGAGCACTCTGGGGCCAACGTCCTGACTTTC.